This paragraph covers one TCR beta chain sequence. The sample comes from a study of OX40 agonist ivuxolimab in advanced cancers. Sequencing used immunoSEQ multiplex PCR; TCRdb keeps in-frame clones, though not all of them. Of approximately 99,000 clones in the sample, roughly nine tenths were seen once. Germline CDR1 and CDR2: MGHRA and YSYEKL. The ends were cut back, 1 base at V and 5 bases at J, with 17 bases in the middle. The CDR3 is 17 residues long. Individuals having autoimmune disease history or systemic immunosuppression were not enrolled. This rearrangement joins TRBV4-1 to TRBJ1-4, with a tentative D call TRBD1 (6 bases). Sequenced material: CD4+ or CD8+ T cells sorted from blood, taken in a trial of the OX40 agonist ivuxolimab. The origin of this receptor is an adult with an advanced solid tumor such as melanoma, head and neck, liver or kidney cancer. The DNA for the CDR3 is TGCGCCAGCAGCCAAGGGTCGGGGGGCGTCGTGAATGAAAAACTGTTTTTT. This translates into CASSQGSGGVVNEKLFF.